The rows below give T cell receptor beta chains drawn from one sample of a study of blood T cell repertoires in COVID-19. Measured with immunoSEQ multiplex PCR; TCRdb has only the in-frame clones, and not every one. Here the sample spans 110,000 to 150,000 clones, approximately 90% being singletons. Material for sequencing was peripheral blood. The origin of the receptors is a man aged 60 to 75 with active or convalescent COVID-19. CDR3s include the opening cysteine and the closing phenylalanine or tryptophan. Fields, in order: D gene, V gene, J gene, clone size, CDR3 length, CDR3 protein, CDR3 DNA. D genes are given only for firm matches. Size is stated for part of the rows, as once, few or many counts, or as a class when the clone is expanded.

d_gene: TRBD2; v_gene: TRBV7-2; j_gene: TRBJ2-1; abundance: NA; len: 15; CDR3aa: CASSKSSGRKNEQFF; CDR3nt: TGTGCCAGCAGCAAATCTAGCGGGAGGAAGAATGAGCAGTTCTTC
d_gene: TRBD1; v_gene: TRBV9; j_gene: TRBJ2-7; abundance: once; len: 15; CDR3aa: CASSVATGGIYEQYF; CDR3nt: TGTGCCAGCAGCGTAGCAACAGGGGGTATCTACGAGCAGTACTTC
d_gene: TRBD1; v_gene: TRBV28; j_gene: TRBJ1-6; abundance: NA; len: 15; CDR3aa: CASGPQGAVNSPLHF; CDR3nt: TGTGCCAGCGGGCCTCAGGGGGCGGTGAATTCACCCCTCCACTTT
d_gene: TRBD2; v_gene: TRBV15; j_gene: TRBJ2-1; abundance: NA; len: 16; CDR3aa: CATSRDLAGGLNEQFF; CDR3nt: TGTGCCACCAGCAGAGATCTAGCGGGGGGGCTGAATGAGCAGTTCTTC
d_gene: TRBD1; v_gene: TRBV18; j_gene: TRBJ1-6; abundance: NA; len: 15; CDR3aa: CASSPLGGHNSPLHF; CDR3nt: TGTGCCAGCTCACCACTAGGGGGCCATAATTCACCCCTCCACTTT
d_gene: TRBD2; v_gene: TRBV9; j_gene: TRBJ2-3; abundance: NA; len: 15; CDR3aa: CASSGSGGEVDTQYF; CDR3nt: TGTGCCAGCAGCGGGAGCGGGGGGGAGGTGGATACGCAGTATTTT
d_gene: TRBD1; v_gene: TRBV7-9; j_gene: TRBJ1-5; abundance: NA; len: 14; CDR3aa: CASSQGTGDQPQHF; CDR3nt: TGTGCCAGCAGCCAAGGGACAGGGGATCAGCCCCAGCATTTT
d_gene: NA; v_gene: TRBV19; j_gene: TRBJ1-6; abundance: once; len: 14; CDR3aa: CASKRDTNNSPLHF; CDR3nt: TGTGCCAGTAAACGGGATACAAATAATTCACCCCTCCACTTT
d_gene: TRBD1; v_gene: TRBV7-9; j_gene: TRBJ2-2; abundance: NA; len: 15; CDR3aa: CASRLGQGNTGELFF; CDR3nt: TGTGCCAGCAGACTGGGACAGGGGAACACCGGGGAGCTGTTTTTT
d_gene: TRBD1; v_gene: TRBV2; j_gene: TRBJ2-1; abundance: once; len: 15; CDR3aa: CASSDGDRGTSEQFF; CDR3nt: TGTGCCAGCAGTGATGGGGACAGGGGGACGAGTGAGCAGTTCTTC
d_gene: TRBD2; v_gene: TRBV18; j_gene: TRBJ2-7; abundance: NA; len: 14; CDR3aa: CASSSGLAGYEQYF; CDR3nt: TGTGCCAGCTCATCAGGACTAGCGGGCTACGAGCAGTACTTC
d_gene: NA; v_gene: TRBV18; j_gene: TRBJ1-1; abundance: NA; len: 14; CDR3aa: CASSPTAAATEAFF; CDR3nt: TGTGCCAGCTCACCCACCGCTGCGGCCACTGAAGCTTTCTTT
d_gene: NA; v_gene: TRBV18; j_gene: TRBJ1-4; abundance: NA; len: 13; CDR3aa: CASSPGQDEKLFF; CDR3nt: TGTGCCAGCTCACCAGGACAAGATGAAAAACTGTTTTTT
d_gene: TRBD1; v_gene: TRBV28; j_gene: TRBJ2-7; abundance: NA; len: 15; CDR3aa: CASSSPGQSSYEQYF; CDR3nt: TGTGCCAGCAGTTCCCCGGGACAGAGCTCCTACGAGCAGTACTTC
d_gene: TRBD2; v_gene: TRBV2; j_gene: TRBJ2-7; abundance: NA; len: 14; CDR3aa: CASSETSVAYEQYF; CDR3nt: TGTGCCAGCAGTGAAACTAGCGTTGCCTACGAGCAGTACTTC
d_gene: NA; v_gene: TRBV5-1; j_gene: TRBJ2-1; abundance: NA; len: 15; CDR3aa: CASSLGDSSYNEQFF; CDR3nt: TGCGCCAGCAGCTTGGGAGACAGCTCCTACAATGAGCAGTTCTTC
d_gene: NA; v_gene: TRBV18; j_gene: TRBJ2-7; abundance: NA; len: 15; CDR3aa: CASSRGAQSSYEQYF; CDR3nt: TGTGCCAGCTCCCGCGGGGCCCAGAGCTCCTACGAGCAGTACTTC
d_gene: NA; v_gene: TRBV7-9; j_gene: TRBJ1-4; abundance: NA; len: 12; CDR3aa: CASRQGGEKLFF; CDR3nt: TGTGCCAGCAGGCAGGGAGGTGAAAAACTGTTTTTT
d_gene: NA; v_gene: TRBV7-6; j_gene: TRBJ2-3; abundance: few; len: 15; CDR3aa: CASSAQAVSTDTQYF; CDR3nt: TGTGCCAGCAGCGCCCAGGCAGTTAGCACAGATACGCAGTATTTT
d_gene: NA; v_gene: TRBV5-1; j_gene: TRBJ2-1; abundance: NA; len: 14; CDR3aa: CASSFALGSNEQFF; CDR3nt: TGCGCCAGCAGCTTCGCGCTAGGCAGCAATGAGCAGTTCTTC
d_gene: NA; v_gene: TRBV14; j_gene: TRBJ1-2; abundance: NA; len: 13; CDR3aa: CASSQDENYGYTF; CDR3nt: TGTGCCAGCAGCCAAGATGAGAACTATGGCTACACCTTC
d_gene: TRBD1; v_gene: TRBV13; j_gene: TRBJ1-5; abundance: NA; len: 14; CDR3aa: CASSFRTGSQPQHF; CDR3nt: TGTGCCAGCAGCTTTCGGACAGGGAGTCAGCCCCAGCATTTT